The 25 T cell receptor beta chains below were found in one sample sequenced in a study of T cells in women clearing cervical HPV infection. The assay was immunoSEQ multiplex PCR, and TCRdb's table has in-frame clones only and misses some. This table holds fewer than 40,000 clones. The material sequenced was blood buffy coat. The receptor source for this set is a woman aged 18-70 years with a cervical HPV16 infection that either progressed to CIN3+ or cleared (not recorded which).

With respect to this clone: The read stops 3 residues short of the end of the CDR3; the missing end is completed from the germline J gene. J is TRBJ2-2 and V is TRBV4-2; 8 bases agree with TRBD1. The V and J ends lost 5 bases and 2 bases, in that order; junction bases with no gene match: 4. The germline gives CDR1 LGHNA, CDR2 YNFKEQ. The CDR3 totals 15 residues. The CDR3 sequence is CASSVTGANTGELFF. The CDR3 DNA, read in part, is TGTGCCAGCAGCGTGACAGGGGCTAACACCGGGGAG.

Remarks on this clone: The read is 3 residues too short to cover the CDR3 end, so that end is filled in from the germline J gene. The J gene is TRBJ2-3, the V gene TRBV7-6; a weak D match, TRBD2 (6 bases). Germline CDR1 and CDR2: SGHVS and FNYEAQ. The CDR3 is made up of 16 amino acids. V was shortened by 3 bases and J by 2 bases, with 15 bases between the two germline ends. The CDR3 spells CASSFQGLQDTDTQYF. The sequenced part of the CDR3 DNA is TGTGCCAGCAGCTTTCAAGGACTACAGGACACAGATACG.

The CDR3 loop is CASSLPLLNTEAFF. The part of the CDR3 DNA that was read is TGTGCCAGCAGCTTACCACTCTTGAACACTGAA. The chain recombines TRBV7-2 with TRBJ1-1; D is uncertain. The observed sequence ends 3 residues before the CDR3 terminus, with the missing tail filled in from the germline J gene. This CDR3 comprises 14 residues. Trimming stripped 2 bases from V and 0 bases from J, with 7 bases between. Germline values: CDR1 SGHTA, CDR2 FQGNSA.

Concerning this clone itself: The CDR3 extends 3 residues past the end of the read, so its final part is completed from the germline J gene. V is TRBV6-1 and J is TRBJ2-1, with D perhaps TRBD1 (6 bases). V was pared by 4 bases and J by 7 bases, with 20 bases between. The CDR3 has 16 residues. From germline, CDR1 is MNHNS and CDR2 SASEGT. The CDR3: CASSVGRTDGWNEQFF. The CDR3 DNA, read in part, is TGTGCCAGCAGTGTGGGTAGGACAGACGGTTGGAATGAG.

About this clone: The read finishes 3 residues shy of the CDR3 end, and the germline J gene is used to complete it. V and J are TRBV5-1 and TRBJ2-7; 12 bases are a match to TRBD2. The CDR3 has 15 residues. The germline gives CDR1 SGHRS, CDR2 YFSETQ. Trimming removed 6 bases from V and 4 bases from J; junction bases left unmatched: 8. The CDR3 reads CASTALAGGAYEQYF. The DNA read from the CDR3 is TGCGCCAGCACCGCACTAGCGGGGGGTGCGTACGAG.

In regard to this clone: Read data end 3 residues before the CDR3 end; the end is taken from the germline J gene. The gene calls are TRBV20-1 and TRBJ2-7; TRBD2 matches at 11 bases. V lost 5 bases to trimming and J lost 4 bases; unmatched junction nucleotides: 4. The length of the CDR3 is 13 residues. Germline V CDR1 and CDR2: DFQATT, SNEGSKA (reference sequence). The CDR3 bases that were read are TGCAGTGCTCCACTAGCGGGGGAGTACGAG. This translates into CSAPLAGEYE. The whole CDR3 protein is CSAPLAGEYEQYF.

Considering frequency, this clone is medium-sized. The read finishes 3 residues shy of the CDR3 end, and the germline J gene is used to complete it. The V call is TRBV6-1, the J call TRBJ2-4; TRBD1 matches at 8 bases. V lost 0 bases, J lost 1 base, and 5 bases stayed unmatched. The CDR3 runs 17 residues. Germline CDR1 is MNHNS and CDR2 is SASEGT. CDR3 region: CASSEAPGDRAKNIQYF. The part of the CDR3 DNA that was read is TGTGCCAGCAGTGAAGCGCCAGGGGACAGGGCCAAAAACATT.

This chain's CDR3 is CSASWTVSNQPQHF. The sequenced CDR3 bases are TGCAGTGCTAGCTGGACAGTTAGCAATCAGCCC. V and J are TRBV20-1 and TRBJ1-5, with D perhaps TRBD1 (6 bases). The sequence runs out 3 residues before the end of the CDR3; the remainder is reconstructed from the germline J gene. Trimming removed 3 bases from V and 0 bases from J, with 9 bases in between. Germline loops: CDR1 DFQATT, CDR2 SNEGSKA (reference sequence). The CDR3 consists of 14 residues.

About this clone itself: The read falls 3 residues short of the CDR3 end, and the missing part is taken from the germline J gene. The chain has TRBV2 and TRBJ2-3, with 7 positions matching TRBD1. Trimming at V came to 6 bases and at J to 2 bases, leaving 11 bases not matched to a gene. The CDR3 runs to 16 residues. Germline lookup yields CDR1 SNHLY and CDR2 FYNNEI. This CDR3 reads CASRERPGQNTDTQYF. The CDR3 DNA, read in part, is TGTGCCAGCAGAGAGAGACCGGGACAGAACACAGATACG.

Concerning this clone itself: From the germline J gene comes the end of the CDR3, since the read stops 3 residues before it. The gene calls are TRBV7-9 and TRBJ2-3; perhaps TRBD2 as D (5 bases). V dropped 5 bases and J dropped 0 bases, with 12 bases sitting between them. The CDR3 contains 15 residues. Germline values: CDR1 SEHNR, CDR2 FQNEAQ (reference sequence). The part of the CDR3 DNA that was read is TGTGCCAGCAGCCCGGACTTCAGTAGCACAGATACG. Protein: CASSPDFSSTDT. The complete CDR3 protein is CASSPDFSSTDTQYF. Using reference TRBV7-9 and TRBJ2-3 for the parts outside the CDR3, the full variable domain is DTGVSQNPRHKITKRGQNVTFRCDPISEHNRLYWYRQTLGQGPEFLTYFQNEAQLEKSRLLSDRFSAERPKGSFSTLEIQRTEQGDSAMYLCASSPDFSSTDTQYFGPGTRLTVL.

About this clone: The read ends 3 residues before the CDR3 terminus; that terminus is restored from the germline J gene. The chain employs TRBV5-1 and TRBJ2-1; weak D call: TRBD1 (6 bases). The CDR3 length is 16 residues. Germline V gene sequence: CDR1 SGHRS, CDR2 YFSETQ. V was shortened by 4 bases and J by 5 bases, with 19 bases between the two germline ends. CDR3 loop: CASSPEQGLSNNEQFF. The sequenced part of the CDR3 DNA is TGCGCCAGCAGCCCTGAACAGGGCCTATCTAACAATGAG.

Comments on this clone: The read ends 3 residues before the CDR3 terminus; that terminus is restored from the germline J gene. The chain combines TRBV5-1 with TRBJ2-7; 7 bases match TRBD1. This CDR3 spans 14 amino acids. Germline V gene sequence: CDR1 SGHRS, CDR2 YFSETQ. V dropped 2 bases and J dropped 4; count of bases not matched to a gene: 6. CDR3 DNA, as far as it was read: TGCGCCAGCAGCTTTGCCCCGACAGGGTACGAG. It yields the protein CASSFAPTGYE. The complete CDR3 protein is CASSFAPTGYEQYF.

As to this clone: The CDR3 is cut off 3 residues early in the read; its end comes from the germline J gene. The rearrangement links TRBV29-1 to TRBJ2-5; D gene uncertain. Germline V lookup: CDR1 SQVTM, CDR2 ANQGSEA. The CDR3 is made up of 14 amino acids. Deletions cut 2 bases from V and 2 bases from J, with 12 bases between. CDR3 bases read: TGCAGCGTTGAACTTCTCGTCCTTCAAGAGACC. It codes for CSVELLVLQET. The whole CDR3 is CSVELLVLQETQYF.

Comment on this clone: Coverage ceases 3 residues before the CDR3 finishes, and the germline J gene fills in the end. This chain uses TRBV7-2 with TRBJ2-7; 7 positions agree with TRBD1. The germline gives CDR1 SGHTA, CDR2 FQGNSA. This CDR3 is built from 15 residues. Trimming removed 2 bases from V and 0 bases from J; junction bases left unmatched: 4. The CDR3 here is CASSLPGQISYEQYF. The sequenced part of the CDR3 DNA is TGTGCCAGCAGCTTACCGGGACAGATCTCCTACGAG.

As regards this clone: The read falls 3 residues short of the CDR3 end, and the missing part is taken from the germline J gene. J is TRBJ1-6 and V is TRBV20-1, with D possibly being TRBD1 (6 bases). Trimming left V 8 bases short and J 5 bases short, with 16 bases between. The CDR3 is 14 amino acids. In germline, CDR1 is DFQATT, CDR2 SNEGSKA (reference sequence). The CDR3 sequence is CSMTGLADNSPLHF. CDR3 bases read: TGCAGTATGACAGGTTTAGCCGATAATTCACCC.

For this clone: The DNA ends 3 residues before the CDR3 does, and the rest of the CDR3 is filled in from the germline J gene. V usage is TRBV28 and J usage is TRBJ1-1; D is possibly TRBD1 (5 bases). Per the germline V gene, CDR1 is MDHEN and CDR2 is SYDVKM. The germline V and J ends were trimmed by 2 bases and 4 bases, with 8 bases remaining between them. This CDR3 is 13 amino acids long. The CDR3 loop is CASSLARGTEAFF. CDR3 bases read: TGTGCCAGCAGTTTAGCGAGGGGCACTGAA.

Regarding this clone: The CDR3 goes on 3 residues after the read ends, and that part is filled in from the germline J gene. This chain joins TRBV6-1 and TRBJ2-1; 11 bases line up with TRBD2. CDR3 length equals 15 residues. With 4 bases clipped from V and 4 bases from J, the junction kept 3 bases outside the gene matches. Germline V gene lookup returns CDR1 MNHNS and CDR2 SASEGT. The CDR3 loop is CASSAVAGGYNEQFF. CDR3 bases read: TGTGCCAGCAGTGCCGTAGCGGGGGGGTACAATGAG.

About this clone itself: Coverage ceases 3 residues before the CDR3 finishes, and the germline J gene fills in the end. The V gene is TRBV7-9, the J gene TRBJ2-7; 8 nucleotides match TRBD2. The CDR3 contains 14 residues. CDR1 is SEHNR, CDR2 FQNEAQ, per germline (reference sequence). Germline trimming cut 8 bases from V and 0 bases from J; bases unmatched to any gene: 6. The CDR3 bases that were read are TGTGCCAGCGCGGGGGGCAGGAGCTCCTACGAG. It specifies CASAGGRSSYE. The full CDR3 reads CASAGGRSSYEQYF.

Concerning this clone itself: The CDR3 goes on 3 residues after the read ends, and that part is filled in from the germline J gene. The chain couples TRBV20-1 to TRBJ2-4, with a weak D call TRBD2 (5 bases). Germline V gene data show CDR1 as DFQATT and CDR2 as SNEGSKA (reference sequence). Trimming pared 3 bases from V and 0 bases from J, leaving 12 bases between. The CDR3 is made up of 15 amino acids. CDR3 bases read: TGCAGTGCTAGCTCGGGGATACTAGCCAAAAACATT. As protein: CSASSGILAKNI. The whole CDR3 region reads CSASSGILAKNIQYF.

About this clone: The CDR3 end is not reached by the read, which stops 3 residues before it; the germline J gene fills it in. The rearrangement uses TRBV28 and TRBJ1-1, with D hard to call. With 8 bases removed from V and 1 base from J, the gap between germline ends came to 14 bases. CDR3 length: 14 amino acids. Germline CDR1 MDHEN, CDR2 SYDVKM. The covered CDR3 bases are TGTGCCAGCGGCGGATACGGAGCGAACACTGAA. Protein sequence: CASGGYGANTE. The whole CDR3 is CASGGYGANTEAFF.

To note about this clone: The read stops 3 residues short of the end of the CDR3; the missing end is completed from the germline J gene. This chain connects TRBV7-2 to TRBJ2-1; 12 bases match TRBD2. The V gene's germline CDR1 is SGHTA and CDR2 FQGNSA. Trimming cost V 0 bases and J 8 bases; bases outside gene matches: 2. This CDR3 comprises 15 residues. The CDR3: CASSLAGTSGYEQFF. CDR3 bases read: TGTGCCAGCAGCTTAGCCGGGACTAGCGGGTATGAG.

Note on this clone: Read sequence stops 3 residues before the CDR3 end, and the germline J gene provides the missing end. This rearrangement joins TRBV5-5 to TRBJ2-7; 7 nucleotides line up with TRBD1. The CDR3 sequence is 13 residues long. J was trimmed by 2 bases and V by 4 bases; bases with no gene match: 3. From germline, CDR1 is SGHKS and CDR2 YYEKEE (reference sequence). CDR3 DNA (partial): TGTGCCAGCAGCGGGACAGAGCCCTACGAG. Its translation: CASSGTEPYE. The full CDR3 is CASSGTEPYEQYF.

As to this clone: Coverage ceases 3 residues before the CDR3 finishes, and the germline J gene fills in the end. The chain employs TRBV30 and TRBJ1-1; the D is unclear. V shed 2 bases and J shed 3 bases, with 10 bases lying between them. The CDR3 length is 13 residues. From germline, CDR1 is GTSNPN and CDR2 SVGIG (reference sequence). The sequenced part of the CDR3 DNA is TGTGCCTGGAGTTTGTCCCCGGACACTGAA. As protein: CAWSLSPDTE. The full-length CDR3 reads as CAWSLSPDTEAFF.

About this clone: Read data end 3 residues before the CDR3 end; the end is taken from the germline J gene. The rearrangement uses TRBV20-1 and TRBJ1-2; D ambiguous. CDR1 DFQATT and CDR2 SNEGSKA come from the germline V gene (reference sequence). CDR3 length equals 11 residues. V was pared by 2 bases and J by 5 bases, with 6 bases between. CDR3 sequence: CSARRPYGYTF. Incomplete CDR3 DNA: TGCAGTGCTAGAAGGCCGTATGGC.

Points on this clone: The read gets to within 3 residues of the CDR3 end, and the germline J gene fills in the rest. The rearrangement joins TRBV28 to TRBJ2-1; TRBD1 aligns across 8 bases. Germline values: CDR1 MDHEN, CDR2 SYDVKM. Trimming took 1 base from V and 1 from J; bases not matched to a gene: 3. This CDR3 has 16 amino acids. The sequenced part of the CDR3 DNA is TGTGCCAGCAGTTTATTCTGGACAGGGTCCTACAATGAG. Amino acids: CASSLFWTGSYNE. The entire CDR3 protein reads CASSLFWTGSYNEQFF.